This T cell receptor beta chain originates from a study of regulatory T cells in long-lasting Graves disease. As for time point: newly diagnosed GD, antithyroid drugs for less than 3 months. Isolated PBMC RNA provided the starting material for the TCR library. This clonotype came up a few times. The antigen remains undetermined. CDR3-region Arm-PCR and iRepertoire HTBI primers produced the TCR beta libraries. From the multiplex PCR reads, TCRdb called clonotypes with MiXCR, one entry per CDR3 protein. The sample holds 350,000 to 450,000 distinct CDR3 sequences, approximately 15% seen once. The CDR3 is made up of 13 amino acids. V lost 9 bases and J lost 4, with 14 bases in between. Germline V gene sequence: CDR1 KGHDR, CDR2 SFDVKD. Study-wide points: The small sample size may have reduced accuracy.

This sample was shared with a second study, whose subject was T cells in Graves' hyperthyroidism and ophthalmopathy. That work contributes: Blood also held most thyroid clonotypes expanded beyond 0.001. Model-based prediction identified ophthalmopathy a median 6.5 months prior to its onset.

The sequence came from a woman younger than 45 with Graves disease. The starting material was peripheral blood mononuclear cells (PBMCs), obtained at new diagnosis, from a patient treated with antithyroid drugs. The chain is built from TRBV24-1 and TRBJ2-5; a possible D gene is TRBD1 (5 bases). CDR3 protein: CATRRDSTETQYF. The CDR3 DNA sequence: TGTGCCACCCGCCGCGACAGCACAGAGACCCAGTACTTC.